This TCR beta chain comes out of a study of shared clonotypes between healthy human individuals. TCRdb's table, derived via immunoSEQ multiplex PCR, lists solely in-frame clones and lacks some. The sample holds some 2 million clones, 85% to 95% seen once. About this clone itself: This sample includes further DNA sequences coding for the same CDR3.

V lost 5 bases and J 6 bases, leaving 10 bases between the germline ends. The CDR3 is 13 residues long. Per germline, CDR1 SGHTA and CDR2 FQGTGA. This TCR was recovered from a man aged 18 to 30 in good health. V gene TRBV7-3 combines with J gene TRBJ2-2; D perhaps matches TRBD2 (5 bases). The sequenced sample consisted of naive CD4+ T cells sorted from blood. The subset is: CD45RA+ positively selected. The CDR3 is CASSPPGAGELFF. The CDR3 DNA follows: TGTGCCAGCAGCCCGCCCGGGGCCGGGGAGCTGTTTTTT.